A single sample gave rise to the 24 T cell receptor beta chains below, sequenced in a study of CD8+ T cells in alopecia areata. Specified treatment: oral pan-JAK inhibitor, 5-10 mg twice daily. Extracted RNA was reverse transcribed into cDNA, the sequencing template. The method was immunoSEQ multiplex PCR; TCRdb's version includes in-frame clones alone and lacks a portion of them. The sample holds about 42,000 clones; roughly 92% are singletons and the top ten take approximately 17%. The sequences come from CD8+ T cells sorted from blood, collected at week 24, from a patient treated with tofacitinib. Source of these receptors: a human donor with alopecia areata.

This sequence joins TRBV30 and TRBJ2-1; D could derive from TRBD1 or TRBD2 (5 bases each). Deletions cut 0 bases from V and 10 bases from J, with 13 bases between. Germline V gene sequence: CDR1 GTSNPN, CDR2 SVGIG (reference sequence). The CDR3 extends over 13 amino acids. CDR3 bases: TGTGCCTGGAGTGTAGGGGCTTGGGGGGAGCAGTTCTTC. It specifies CAWSVGAWGEQFF.

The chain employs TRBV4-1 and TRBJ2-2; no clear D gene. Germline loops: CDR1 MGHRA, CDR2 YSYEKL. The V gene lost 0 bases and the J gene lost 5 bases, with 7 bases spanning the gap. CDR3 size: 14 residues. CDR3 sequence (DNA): TGCGCCAGCAGCCAAGAGACTGAAACCGGGGAGCTGTTTTTT. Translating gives CASSQETETGELFF.

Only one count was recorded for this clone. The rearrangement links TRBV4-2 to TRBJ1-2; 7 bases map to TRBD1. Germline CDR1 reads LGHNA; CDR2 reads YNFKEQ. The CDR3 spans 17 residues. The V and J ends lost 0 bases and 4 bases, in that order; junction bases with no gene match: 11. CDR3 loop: CASSQDPGTDPSYGYTF. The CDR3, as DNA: TGTGCCAGCAGCCAAGATCCCGGGACAGATCCTAGCTATGGCTACACCTTC.

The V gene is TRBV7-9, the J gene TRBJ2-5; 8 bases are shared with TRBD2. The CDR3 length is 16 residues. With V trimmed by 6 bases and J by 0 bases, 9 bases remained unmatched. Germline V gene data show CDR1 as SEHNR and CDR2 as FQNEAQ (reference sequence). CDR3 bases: TGTGCCAGCAGGCCCCCCGGACTAGCCAACCAAGAGACCCAGTACTTC. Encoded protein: CASRPPGLANQETQYF.

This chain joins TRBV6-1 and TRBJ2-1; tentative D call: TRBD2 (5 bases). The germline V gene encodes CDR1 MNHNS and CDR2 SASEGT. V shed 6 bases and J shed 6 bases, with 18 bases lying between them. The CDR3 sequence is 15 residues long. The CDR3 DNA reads TGTGCCAGCAGCGCCCGGGCCGTGGGGAGCAATGAGCAGTTCTTC. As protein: CASSARAVGSNEQFF.

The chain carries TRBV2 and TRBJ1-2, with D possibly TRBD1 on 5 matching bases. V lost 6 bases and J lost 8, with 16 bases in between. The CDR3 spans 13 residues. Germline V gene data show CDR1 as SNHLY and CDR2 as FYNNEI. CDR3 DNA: TGTGCCAGCAGAGAGCGAGGGGTTCGGGGCTACACCTTC. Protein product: CASRERGVRGYTF.

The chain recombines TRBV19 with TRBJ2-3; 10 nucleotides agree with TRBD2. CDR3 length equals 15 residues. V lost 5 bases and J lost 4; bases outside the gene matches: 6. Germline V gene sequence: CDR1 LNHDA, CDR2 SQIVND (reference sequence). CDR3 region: CASSGVAGGADTQYF. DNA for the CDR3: TGTGCCAGTAGTGGCGTAGCGGGGGGCGCAGATACGCAGTATTTT.

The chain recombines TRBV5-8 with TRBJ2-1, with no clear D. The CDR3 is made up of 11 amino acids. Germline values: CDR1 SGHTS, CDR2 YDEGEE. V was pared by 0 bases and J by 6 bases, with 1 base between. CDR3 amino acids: CASSLGNEQFF. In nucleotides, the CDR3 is TGTGCCAGCAGCTTGGGCAATGAGCAGTTCTTC.

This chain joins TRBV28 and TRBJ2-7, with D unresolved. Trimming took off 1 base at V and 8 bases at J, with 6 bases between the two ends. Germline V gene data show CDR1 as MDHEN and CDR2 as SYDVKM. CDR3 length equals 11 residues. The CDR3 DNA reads TGTGCCAGCAGTTTATCGGATCAGCAGTACTTC. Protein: CASSLSDQQYF.

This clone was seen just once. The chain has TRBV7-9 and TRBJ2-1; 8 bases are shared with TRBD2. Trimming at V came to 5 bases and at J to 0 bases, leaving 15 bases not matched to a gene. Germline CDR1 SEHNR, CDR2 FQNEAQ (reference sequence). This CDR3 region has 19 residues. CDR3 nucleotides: TGTGCCAGCAGCGGGGCCCCCTCGGGGGGGGGCCGCTCCTACAATGAGCAGTTCTTC. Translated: CASSGAPSGGGRSYNEQFF.

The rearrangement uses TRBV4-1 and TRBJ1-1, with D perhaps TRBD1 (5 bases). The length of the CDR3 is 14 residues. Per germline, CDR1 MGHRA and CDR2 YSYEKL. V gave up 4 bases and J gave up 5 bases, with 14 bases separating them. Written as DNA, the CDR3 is TGCGCCAGCAGCCCCCAGGTGGGGACGACTGAAGCTTTCTTT. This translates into CASSPQVGTTEAFF.

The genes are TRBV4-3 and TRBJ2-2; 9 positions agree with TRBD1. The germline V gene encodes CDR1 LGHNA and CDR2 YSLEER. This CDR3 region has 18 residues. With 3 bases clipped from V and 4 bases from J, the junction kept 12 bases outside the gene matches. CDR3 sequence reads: CASSQETPGQGVTGELFF. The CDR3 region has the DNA TGCGCCAGCAGCCAGGAAACACCGGGACAGGGAGTCACCGGGGAGCTGTTTTTT.

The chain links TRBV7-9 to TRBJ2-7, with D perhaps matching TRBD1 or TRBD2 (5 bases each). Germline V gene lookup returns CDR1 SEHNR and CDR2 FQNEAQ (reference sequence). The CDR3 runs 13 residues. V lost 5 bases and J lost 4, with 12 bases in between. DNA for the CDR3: TGTGCCAGCAGCCCATCCGGGACGTACGAGCAGTACTTC. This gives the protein CASSPSGTYEQYF.

The CDR3 sequence: CASSLGNSYEQYF. The CDR3 nucleotides are TGTGCCAGCAGTTTAGGAAATTCCTACGAGCAGTACTTC. The chain uses TRBV27 and TRBJ2-7, with D hard to call. This CDR3 comprises 13 residues. Germline V gene lookup returns CDR1 MNHEY and CDR2 SMNVEV (reference sequence). With 2 bases removed from V and 1 base from J, the gap between germline ends came to 6 bases.

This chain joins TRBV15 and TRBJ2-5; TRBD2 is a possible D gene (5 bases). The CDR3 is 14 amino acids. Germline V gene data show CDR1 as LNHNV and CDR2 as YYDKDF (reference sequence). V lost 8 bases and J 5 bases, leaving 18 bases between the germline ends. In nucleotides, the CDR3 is TGTGCCACCGTCTTGACTACGGGGTACGAGACCCAGTACTTC. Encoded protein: CATVLTTGYETQYF. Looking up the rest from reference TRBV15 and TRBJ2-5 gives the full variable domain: DAMVIQNPRYQVTQFGKPVTLSCSQTLNHNVMYWYQQKSSQAPKLLFHYYDKDFNNEADTPDNFQSRRPNTSFCFLDIRSPGLGDTAMYLCATVLTTGYETQYFGPGTRLLVL.

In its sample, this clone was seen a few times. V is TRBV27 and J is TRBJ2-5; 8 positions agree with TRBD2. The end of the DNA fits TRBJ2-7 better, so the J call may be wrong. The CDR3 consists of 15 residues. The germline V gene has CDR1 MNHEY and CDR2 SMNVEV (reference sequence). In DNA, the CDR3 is TGTGCCAGCAGTGTTCGACTAGCGCAGGCCTACGAGCAGTACTTC. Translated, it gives CASSVRLAQAYEQYF.

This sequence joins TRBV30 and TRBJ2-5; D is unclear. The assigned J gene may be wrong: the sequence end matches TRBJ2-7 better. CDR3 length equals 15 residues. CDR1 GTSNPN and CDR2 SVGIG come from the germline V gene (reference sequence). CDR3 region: CAWSVDLAVSYEQYF. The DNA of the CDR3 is TGTGCCTGGAGTGTAGATTTGGCAGTCTCCTACGAGCAGTACTTC.

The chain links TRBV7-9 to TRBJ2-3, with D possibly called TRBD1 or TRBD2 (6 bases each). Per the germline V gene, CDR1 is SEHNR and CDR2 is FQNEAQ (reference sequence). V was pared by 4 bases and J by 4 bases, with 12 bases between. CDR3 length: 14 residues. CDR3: CASSSGEVADTQYF. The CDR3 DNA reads TGTGCCAGCAGCTCAGGGGAGGTTGCAGATACGCAGTATTTT.

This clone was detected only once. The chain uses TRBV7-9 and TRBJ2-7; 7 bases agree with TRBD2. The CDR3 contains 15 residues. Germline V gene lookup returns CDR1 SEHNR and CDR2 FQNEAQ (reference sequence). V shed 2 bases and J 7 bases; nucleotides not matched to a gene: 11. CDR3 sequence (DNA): TGTGCCAGCAGCTTAAGGGAGGGGACCCCGCGGGAGCAGTACTTC. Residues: CASSLREGTPREQYF.

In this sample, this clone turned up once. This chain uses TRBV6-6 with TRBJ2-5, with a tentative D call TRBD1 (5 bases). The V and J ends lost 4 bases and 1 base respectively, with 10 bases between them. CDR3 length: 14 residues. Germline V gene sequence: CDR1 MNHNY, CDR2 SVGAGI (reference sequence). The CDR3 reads CASSSTATQETQYF. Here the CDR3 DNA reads TGTGCCAGCAGTTCGACAGCGACCCAAGAGACCCAGTACTTC.

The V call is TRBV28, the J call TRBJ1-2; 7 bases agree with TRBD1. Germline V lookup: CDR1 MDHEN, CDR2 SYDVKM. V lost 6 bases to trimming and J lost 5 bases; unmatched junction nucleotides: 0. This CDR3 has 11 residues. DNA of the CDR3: TGTGCCAGCAGGACAGGGTATGGCTACACCTTC. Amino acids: CASRTGYGYTF.

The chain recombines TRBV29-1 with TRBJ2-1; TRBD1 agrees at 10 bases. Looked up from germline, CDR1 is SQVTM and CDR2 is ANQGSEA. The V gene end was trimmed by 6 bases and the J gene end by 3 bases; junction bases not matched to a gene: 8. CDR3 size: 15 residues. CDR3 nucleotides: TGCAGCGTACCCGGGACAGGGGAATTCTACAATGAGCAGTTCTTC. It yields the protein CSVPGTGEFYNEQFF.

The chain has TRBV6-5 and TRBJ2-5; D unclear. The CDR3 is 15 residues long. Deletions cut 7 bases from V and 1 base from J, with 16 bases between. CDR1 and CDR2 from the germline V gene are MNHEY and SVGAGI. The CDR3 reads CASIGSGQAQETQYF. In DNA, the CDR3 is TGTGCCAGCATAGGAAGTGGGCAAGCCCAAGAGACCCAGTACTTC.

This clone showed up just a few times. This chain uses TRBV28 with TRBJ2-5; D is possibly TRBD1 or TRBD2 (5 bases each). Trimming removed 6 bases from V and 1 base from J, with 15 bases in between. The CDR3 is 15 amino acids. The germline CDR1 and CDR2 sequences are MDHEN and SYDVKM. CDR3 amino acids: CASRTPAGTQETQYF. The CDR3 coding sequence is TGTGCCAGCAGGACCCCCGCCGGGACCCAAGAGACCCAGTACTTC.